This T cell receptor beta chain was sequenced in a study of T-cell memory formation after mild COVID-19. For the study at large: Across donors, TCR clusters were largely donor specific. Study results and caveats: Second-wave clones peaking on day 37 lacked confirmed SARS-CoV-2 specificity. Later expanders leaned CD4+, whereas day 15 to 85 contracting clones were balanced CD4/CD8.

Constant-segment-primed 5'RACE gave TCR alpha and TCR beta cDNA libraries with sample barcodes and UMIs. MiXCR, applied by TCRdb to the 5' RACE reads, yields one record per CDR3 protein. The table shows about 270,000 distinct CDR3 sequences, with roughly 17% occurring only once. This clonotype was counted only a few times. The antigen is undetermined. The CDR3 covers 15 residues. Germline assignment: CDR1 LNHNV and CDR2 YYDKDF (reference sequence). Trimming removed 0 bases at V and 4 bases at J, with 11 bases between. Sequenced input: PBMCs or a T cell subset sorted from them (not recorded which). The clonotype originates from a man aged 18 to 35 who had mild COVID-19 (a few samples of this study predate the infection). Cell type and time point are not known. The rearrangement joins TRBV15 to TRBJ2-3; D is tentatively TRBD1 or TRBD2 (6 bases each). The CDR3: CATSRERGAADTQYF. CDR3 nucleotide sequence: TGTGCCACCAGCAGAGAGAGGGGGGCGGCAGATACGCAGTATTTT.